The following is a TCR beta chain sequence with its context. Its antigen is not known. This entry is derived from a study of regulatory T cells in long-lasting Graves disease. General study results and limits: Favored gene segments in persistent disease were TRBV28, TRBJ1-2 and TRBJ2-5.

CDR1 SEHNR and CDR2 FQNEAQ come from the germline V gene (reference sequence). This CDR3 contains 12 residues. V was trimmed by 5 bases and J by 5 bases, leaving 9 bases between them. Described time point: persistent/refractory GD, antithyroid drugs over 5 years with positive TRAb. PBMC RNA was the source of the TCR library. Patients were from an endocrinology department in Xi'an, China. HTBI primers from iRepertoire and Arm-PCR of CDR3 regions yielded the TCR beta libraries. Each CDR3 protein is one row after TCRdb ran MiXCR on the multiplex PCR reads. The table has about 300,000 distinct CDR3 sequences, around 21% seen once.

The TCR comes from a female donor with Graves disease. Here the sequenced sample was peripheral blood mononuclear cells (PBMCs), taken when the disease was refractory, from a patient treated with antithyroid drugs. The V call is TRBV7-9, the J call TRBJ2-5; D gene ambiguous. The CDR3 region is CASSQMGETQYF. The CDR3 DNA reads TGTGCCAGCAGCCAGATGGGGGAGACCCAGTACTTC.